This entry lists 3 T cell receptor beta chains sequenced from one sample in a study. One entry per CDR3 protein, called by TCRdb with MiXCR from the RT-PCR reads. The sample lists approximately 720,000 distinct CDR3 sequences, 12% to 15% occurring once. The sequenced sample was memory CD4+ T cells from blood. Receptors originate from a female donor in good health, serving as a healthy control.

CDR3 residues: CAISELLAGGEQFF. CDR3 in DNA: TGTGCCATCAGTGAGTTACTAGCGGGAGGTGAGCAGTTCTTC. The chain uses TRBV10-3 and TRBJ2-1; 12 nucleotides match TRBD2. CDR1 and CDR2 (germline): ENHRY, SYGVKD. The CDR3 has 14 residues. The trim removed 1 base at V and 9 bases at J, leaving 1 base unmatched.

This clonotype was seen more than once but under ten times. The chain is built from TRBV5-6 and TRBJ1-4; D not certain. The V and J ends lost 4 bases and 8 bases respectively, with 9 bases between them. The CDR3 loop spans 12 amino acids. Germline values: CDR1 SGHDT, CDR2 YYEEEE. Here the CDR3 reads CASSLMTEKLFF. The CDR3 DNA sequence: TGTGCCAGCAGCCTGATGACAGAAAAACTGTTTTTT. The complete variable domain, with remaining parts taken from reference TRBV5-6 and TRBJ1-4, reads DAGVTQSPTHLIKTRGQQVTLRCSPKSGHDTVSWYQQALGQGPQFIFQYYEEEERQRGNFPDRFSGHQFPNYSSELNVNALLLGDSALYLCASSLMTEKLFFGSGTQLSVL.

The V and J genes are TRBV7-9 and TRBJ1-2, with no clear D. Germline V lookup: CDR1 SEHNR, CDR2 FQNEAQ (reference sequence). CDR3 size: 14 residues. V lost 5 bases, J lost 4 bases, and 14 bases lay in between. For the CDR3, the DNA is TGTGCCAGCAGCCCTATAGGCCCGGGCTATGGCTACACCTTC. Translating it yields CASSPIGPGYGYTF.